The clone carrying this T cell receptor (beta chain) has more than one count but fewer than ten. The antigen is unknown. The sample is drawn from a study of T-cell memory formation after mild COVID-19. Broader study findings: CM and EM subsets held most contracting CD4+ clones; EMRA held CD8+ ones. Day 15 to 85 contractors were CD4/CD8 balanced; later expanders leaned CD4+. Pre-infection memory harbored some responding clones, suggesting cross-reactive memory joined.

The TCR alpha and TCR beta cDNA libraries, bearing sample barcodes and UMIs, were generated by 5'RACE using constant-segment primers. In TCRdb, the 5' RACE reads were re-called with MiXCR into one record per CDR3 protein. There are roughly 620,000 distinct CDR3 sequences in the sample; approximately 18% occur only once, and more than 10% lies in the top ten. Germline V CDR1 and CDR2: MNHEY, SVGEGT. The CDR3 covers 11 residues. V shed 2 bases and J shed 5 bases, with 3 bases lying between them. The sequence was obtained from an adult woman who had mild COVID-19 (a few samples of this study predate the infection). Cell type and time point are not known. This chain connects TRBV6-2 or TRBV6-3 to TRBJ1-1; D remains unclear. Source material: PBMCs or a T cell subset sorted from them (not recorded which). The CDR3 coding sequence is TGTGCCAGCAGTTACGCGACTGAAGCTTTCTTT. Its translation: CASSYATEAFF.